This T cell receptor beta chain derives from a study of OX40 agonist ivuxolimab in advanced cancers. V trimming: 2 bases; J trimming: 8 bases; junction bases outside the gene matches: 5. Germline V gene sequence: CDR1 SGHRS, CDR2 YFSETQ. The CDR3 loop spans 14 amino acids. TCRdb keeps only in-frame clones here, not all; method: immunoSEQ multiplex PCR. The top ten clones hold approximately 1.2% of a sample with tens of thousands of clones, 92% of them seen once. The genes are TRBV5-1 and TRBJ1-4, with 8 bases identical to TRBD1. The origin of this receptor is an adult with an advanced solid tumor such as melanoma, head and neck, liver or kidney cancer. The source material was CD4+ or CD8+ T cells sorted from blood, sampled in a trial of the OX40 agonist ivuxolimab. The CDR3: CASSFGQGSEKLFF. The CDR3 bases are TGCGCCAGCAGCTTTGGACAGGGAAGCGAAAAACTGTTTTTT.